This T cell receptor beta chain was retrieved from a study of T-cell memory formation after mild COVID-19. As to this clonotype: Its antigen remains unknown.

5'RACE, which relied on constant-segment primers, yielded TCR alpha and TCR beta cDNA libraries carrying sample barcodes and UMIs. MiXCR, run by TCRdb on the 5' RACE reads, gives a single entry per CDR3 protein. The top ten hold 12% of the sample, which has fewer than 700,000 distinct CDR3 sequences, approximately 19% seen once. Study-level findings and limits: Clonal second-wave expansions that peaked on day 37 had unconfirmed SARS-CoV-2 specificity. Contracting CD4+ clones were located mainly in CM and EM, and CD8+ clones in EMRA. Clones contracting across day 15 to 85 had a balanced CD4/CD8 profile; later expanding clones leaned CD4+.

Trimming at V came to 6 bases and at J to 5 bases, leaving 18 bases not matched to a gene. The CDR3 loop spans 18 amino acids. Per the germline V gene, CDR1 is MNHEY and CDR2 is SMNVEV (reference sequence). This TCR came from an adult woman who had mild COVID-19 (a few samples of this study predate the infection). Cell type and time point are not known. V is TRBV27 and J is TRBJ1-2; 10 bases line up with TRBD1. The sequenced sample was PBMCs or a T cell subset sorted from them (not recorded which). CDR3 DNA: TGTGCCAGCAGCCTCCTTCCGGGACAGGGGCGTGGAGATTATGGCTACACCTTC. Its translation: CASSLLPGQGRGDYGYTF.